This T cell receptor (beta chain) emerged from a study of shared clonotypes between healthy human individuals. Study-wide points: In general, naive subsets displayed greater estimated richness than memory subsets did.

Here immunoSEQ multiplex PCR was the method, and the copy in TCRdb shows in-frame clones only, minus some. The sample consists of about 2.4 million clones, approximately 93% of them appearing once. V was cut by 3 bases and J by 3 bases, with 8 bases left in between. The CDR3 is 13 amino acids. Germline CDR1 KGHSH, CDR2 LQKENI. Of note for this clone: The antigen is undetermined.

Donors were healthy HIV-negative adults without recently reported acute infections or vaccinations. The chain carries TRBV18 and TRBJ1-1; unclear D gene. The sequence derives from a young man in good health. Some clones in this sample may be carry-over from other donors' samples. Sequencing was done on a sample of naive CD4+ T cells from PBMCs. The subset denotes: CD45RA+ positively selected. DNA for the CDR3: TGTGCCAGCTCACCCTGGGTCGACACTGAAGCTTTCTTT. Amino acid sequence: CASSPWVDTEAFF.